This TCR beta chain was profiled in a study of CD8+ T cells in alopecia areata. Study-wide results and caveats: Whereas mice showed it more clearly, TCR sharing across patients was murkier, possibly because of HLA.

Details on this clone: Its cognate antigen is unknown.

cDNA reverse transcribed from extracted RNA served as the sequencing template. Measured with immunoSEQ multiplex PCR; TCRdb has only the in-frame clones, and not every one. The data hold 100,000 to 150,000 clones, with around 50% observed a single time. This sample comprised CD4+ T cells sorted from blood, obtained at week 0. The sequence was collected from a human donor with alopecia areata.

In DNA, the CDR3 is TGTGCCAGCAGCTTAGGTTACAGGGGGGACACTGAAGCTTTCTTT. Translating gives CASSLGYRGDTEAFF. This chain links TRBV7-9 with TRBJ1-1; 8 bases agree with TRBD1. With V trimmed by 1 base and J by 3 bases, 4 bases remained unmatched. CDR1 is SEHNR, CDR2 FQNEAQ, per germline (reference sequence). The CDR3 loop spans 15 amino acids. The complete variable domain, with remaining parts taken from reference TRBV7-9 and TRBJ1-1, reads DTGVSQNPRHKITKRGQNVTFRCDPISEHNRLYWYRQTLGQGPEFLTYFQNEAQLEKSRLLSDRFSAERPKGSFSTLEIQRTEQGDSAMYLCASSLGYRGDTEAFFGQGTRLTVV.